This T cell receptor beta chain was documented in a study of shared clonotypes between healthy human individuals. Study-wide points: Read depth was anticipated to influence clonotype sharing among donors.

Original handling: Filtering differed for immunoSEQ, which gave only junction sequences without quality scores. Only in-frame clones appear in the TCRdb table, and some are missing; sequencing was by immunoSEQ multiplex PCR. V, J and clone size were drawn from that table, and D and trimming were deduced from the DNA. Of fewer than 600,000 clones listed, about four fifths were seen once; the top ten hold over 10%. Trimming took off 6 bases at V and 4 bases at J, with 12 bases between the two ends. The CDR3 extends over 13 amino acids. In germline, CDR1 is GTSNPN, CDR2 SVGIG (reference sequence). Comment on this clone: Its antigen is not known.

The sequence derives from a woman between 35 and 50 years old in good health. Some clones in this sample may be carry-over from other donors' samples. The sequenced material came from PBMCs. The chain combines TRBV30 with TRBJ1-4; D gene uncertain. The CDR3 reads CACNGIRNEKLFF. CDR3 DNA sequence: TGTGCCTGCAACGGGATCCGTAATGAAAAACTGTTTTTT.